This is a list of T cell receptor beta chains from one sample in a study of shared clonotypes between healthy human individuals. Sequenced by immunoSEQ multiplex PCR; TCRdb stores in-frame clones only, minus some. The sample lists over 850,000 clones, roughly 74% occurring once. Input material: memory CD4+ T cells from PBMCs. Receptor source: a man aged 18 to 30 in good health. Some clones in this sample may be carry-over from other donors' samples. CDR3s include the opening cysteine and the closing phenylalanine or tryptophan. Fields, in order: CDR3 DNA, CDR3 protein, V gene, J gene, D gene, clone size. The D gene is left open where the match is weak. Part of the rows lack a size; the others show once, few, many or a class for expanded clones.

cdr3_nt: TGCGCCAGCAGCCCCCGGGACAGCAATCAGCCCCAGCATTTT
cdr3_aa: CASSPRDSNQPQHF
v_call: TRBV4-1
j_call: TRBJ1-5
d_call: NA
clone_size: once

cdr3_nt: TGTGCCAGCAAACTAGGGGGACAGCAAAATGAAAAACTGTTTTTT
cdr3_aa: CASKLGGQQNEKLFF
v_call: TRBV28
j_call: TRBJ1-4
d_call: TRBD1
clone_size: many

cdr3_nt: TGTGCCAGCAGCCAAGATCTAGTAAGCCTTGAAAAACTGTTTTTT
cdr3_aa: CASSQDLVSLEKLFF
v_call: TRBV4-2
j_call: TRBJ1-4
d_call: NA
clone_size: NA

cdr3_nt: TGCGCCAGCAGACAGGCCCATAGGGAGCAGTTCTTC
cdr3_aa: CASRQAHREQFF
v_call: TRBV10-2
j_call: TRBJ2-1
d_call: NA
clone_size: NA

cdr3_nt: TGTGCCAGCAGTTACTCCTACAATGAGCAGTTCTTC
cdr3_aa: CASSYSYNEQFF
v_call: TRBV28
j_call: TRBJ2-1
d_call: NA
clone_size: NA

cdr3_nt: TGTGCCAGCAGCTTAGTCGGGGGTCAAGAGACCCAGTACTTC
cdr3_aa: CASSLVGGQETQYF
v_call: TRBV7-2
j_call: TRBJ2-5
d_call: NA
clone_size: NA

cdr3_nt: TGTGCCAGCAGCCCTAGGGACAGGGGGACCGGGGAGCTGTTTTTT
cdr3_aa: CASSPRDRGTGELFF
v_call: TRBV7-9
j_call: TRBJ2-2
d_call: TRBD1
clone_size: NA

cdr3_nt: TGTGCCAGCAGCTTAGGGGGCCGCGAGGCTGGCTACACCTTC
cdr3_aa: CASSLGGREAGYTF
v_call: TRBV7-9
j_call: TRBJ1-2
d_call: NA
clone_size: NA

cdr3_nt: TGTGCCAGCAGTGCTAACCTAGCGGGATACAATGAGCAGTTCTTC
cdr3_aa: CASSANLAGYNEQFF
v_call: TRBV2
j_call: TRBJ2-1
d_call: TRBD2
clone_size: NA

cdr3_nt: TGCGCCAGCAGCCAAGGGGGACTAGCGGGAGTTGGAACCGGGGAGCTGTTTTTT
cdr3_aa: CASSQGGLAGVGTGELFF
v_call: TRBV4-1
j_call: TRBJ2-2
d_call: TRBD2
clone_size: many

cdr3_nt: TGTGCCAGCAGTTTCGGCCAGAACACCGGGGAGCTGTTTTTT
cdr3_aa: CASSFGQNTGELFF
v_call: TRBV6-5
j_call: TRBJ2-2
d_call: NA
clone_size: few

cdr3_nt: TGTGCCTGGATGGGACTAGCGGGCTACAATGAGCAGTTCTTC
cdr3_aa: CAWMGLAGYNEQFF
v_call: TRBV30
j_call: TRBJ2-1
d_call: TRBD2
clone_size: NA

cdr3_nt: TGTGCCAGTAGTAGGGACAGTCACTCCTACGAGCAGTACTTC
cdr3_aa: CASSRDSHSYEQYF
v_call: TRBV19
j_call: TRBJ2-7
d_call: TRBD1
clone_size: NA

cdr3_nt: TGTGCCAGCTCATCCCGACAGGGATCGAACACCGGGGAGCTGTTTTTT
cdr3_aa: CASSSRQGSNTGELFF
v_call: TRBV18
j_call: TRBJ2-2
d_call: TRBD1
clone_size: NA

cdr3_nt: TGCGCCAGCAGCTTGGGCAGGTTCTATGGCTACACCTTC
cdr3_aa: CASSLGRFYGYTF
v_call: TRBV5-1
j_call: TRBJ1-2
d_call: NA
clone_size: NA

cdr3_nt: TGTGCCAGCAGCTTAGAGGGGGGAACTGGAAACACCATATATTTT
cdr3_aa: CASSLEGGTGNTIYF
v_call: TRBV7-9
j_call: TRBJ1-3
d_call: NA
clone_size: NA

cdr3_nt: TGTGCCAGCAGCGACGGACAGCCTGGACAGCCCCAGCATTTT
cdr3_aa: CASSDGQPGQPQHF
v_call: TRBV7-2
j_call: TRBJ1-5
d_call: NA
clone_size: many

cdr3_nt: TGTGCCAGCAGCCCCGGGACAGGGTCCGAGACCCAGTACTTC
cdr3_aa: CASSPGTGSETQYF
v_call: TRBV27
j_call: TRBJ2-5
d_call: TRBD1
clone_size: NA

cdr3_nt: TGTGCCAGCAGCGTTGGGAGGACTAGCGTCATCACAGATACGCAGTATTTT
cdr3_aa: CASSVGRTSVITDTQYF
v_call: TRBV9
j_call: TRBJ2-3
d_call: TRBD2
clone_size: NA

cdr3_nt: TGCGCCAGCAGCTTACTCAGGGACGAGCAGTACTTC
cdr3_aa: CASSLLRDEQYF
v_call: TRBV5-1
j_call: TRBJ2-7
d_call: NA
clone_size: NA

cdr3_nt: TGCAGCGGCCTACAGGGGAGTACGAGGACTGAAGCTTTCTTT
cdr3_aa: CSGLQGSTRTEAFF
v_call: TRBV29-1
j_call: TRBJ1-1
d_call: TRBD1
clone_size: NA

cdr3_nt: TGTGCCAGCAGTGCCCCCCCAGGAAACACCATATATTTT
cdr3_aa: CASSAPPGNTIYF
v_call: TRBV2
j_call: TRBJ1-3
d_call: NA
clone_size: NA

cdr3_nt: TGCGCCAGCAGTGAGGGAGGCCGCACAGATACGCAGTATTTT
cdr3_aa: CASSEGGRTDTQYF
v_call: TRBV5-1
j_call: TRBJ2-3
d_call: NA
clone_size: NA

cdr3_nt: TGTGCCAGCAGTGAAGCGCTTCTGGCGGGAGGAGATCGCACCGGGGAGCTGTTTTTT
cdr3_aa: CASSEALLAGGDRTGELFF
v_call: TRBV2
j_call: TRBJ2-2
d_call: TRBD2
clone_size: once

cdr3_nt: TGTGCCAGTACGTGGGGTTCCGGCTTTCCCGGGGAGCTGTTTTTT
cdr3_aa: CASTWGSGFPGELFF
v_call: TRBV19
j_call: TRBJ2-2
d_call: NA
clone_size: NA

cdr3_nt: TGCGCCAGCAGCCAAGGAAATGCTTGGGGCTACACCTTC
cdr3_aa: CASSQGNAWGYTF
v_call: TRBV4-1
j_call: TRBJ1-2
d_call: NA
clone_size: NA

cdr3_nt: TGTGCCTGGAGTGCGTTGGGAGGGATCGGTCAGCCCCAGCATTTT
cdr3_aa: CAWSALGGIGQPQHF
v_call: TRBV30
j_call: TRBJ1-5
d_call: NA
clone_size: few

cdr3_nt: TGTGCCAGCAGGTCAGTCAGGGGCACTGAAGCTTTCTTT
cdr3_aa: CASRSVRGTEAFF
v_call: TRBV5-8
j_call: TRBJ1-1
d_call: NA
clone_size: NA

cdr3_nt: TGCGCCAGCAGCTTGGGCAGACCTTCCTACAATGAGCAGTTCTTC
cdr3_aa: CASSLGRPSYNEQFF
v_call: TRBV5-1
j_call: TRBJ2-1
d_call: NA
clone_size: NA

cdr3_nt: TGTGCCAGCAGTGGACAGGTTTCGGGTGGCTACACCTTC
cdr3_aa: CASSGQVSGGYTF
v_call: TRBV6-1
j_call: TRBJ1-2
d_call: NA
clone_size: NA

cdr3_nt: TGTGCCAGCAGTTCCCCCGGGACTGAAGAGACCCAGTACTTC
cdr3_aa: CASSSPGTEETQYF
v_call: TRBV6-6
j_call: TRBJ2-5
d_call: NA
clone_size: many

cdr3_nt: TGCAGCGAGACTGACGGACCCTACAATGAGCAGTTCTTC
cdr3_aa: CSETDGPYNEQFF
v_call: TRBV29-1
j_call: TRBJ2-1
d_call: NA
clone_size: NA

cdr3_nt: TGTGCCAGCAGCACGAGGAACACTGAAGCTTTCTTT
cdr3_aa: CASSTRNTEAFF
v_call: TRBV7-9
j_call: TRBJ1-1
d_call: NA
clone_size: few

cdr3_nt: TGTGCCAGCAGTTTGGTGCGACAGGGTGGCTACACCTTC
cdr3_aa: CASSLVRQGGYTF
v_call: TRBV27
j_call: TRBJ1-2
d_call: TRBD1
clone_size: NA

cdr3_nt: TGTGCCAGCAGCTTTAGACAGACAACCGGCTATGGCTACACCTTC
cdr3_aa: CASSFRQTTGYGYTF
v_call: TRBV5-5
j_call: TRBJ1-2
d_call: NA
clone_size: NA

cdr3_nt: TGTGCCAGCAGCGGTAGCGTCAGGACCCATGAGCAGTTCTTC
cdr3_aa: CASSGSVRTHEQFF
v_call: TRBV11-3
j_call: TRBJ2-1
d_call: NA
clone_size: once

cdr3_nt: TGCGCCAGCAGCTTGGGAGGGGGAGACTATGGCTACACCTTC
cdr3_aa: CASSLGGGDYGYTF
v_call: TRBV5-1
j_call: TRBJ1-2
d_call: NA
clone_size: NA

cdr3_nt: TGTGCCAGCAGCCTACGGGACAGGAGGCTAAAGACTGAAGCTTTCTTT
cdr3_aa: CASSLRDRRLKTEAFF
v_call: TRBV7-8
j_call: TRBJ1-1
d_call: TRBD1
clone_size: once

cdr3_nt: TGTGCCAGCAGCCCCGCGGGGGGAACCAATCAGCCCCAGCATTTT
cdr3_aa: CASSPAGGTNQPQHF
v_call: TRBV4-2
j_call: TRBJ1-5
d_call: NA
clone_size: NA

cdr3_nt: TGCGCCAGCGCAGTCGCAGGACGCGAAAAACTGTTTTTT
cdr3_aa: CASAVAGREKLFF
v_call: TRBV5-1
j_call: TRBJ1-4
d_call: NA
clone_size: NA

cdr3_nt: TGTGCCAGAAGCTTAACCTATCAGGTGTCCAGGGGTTGCCCCCAGCATTTT
cdr3_aa: CARSLTYQVSRGCPQHF
v_call: TRBV7-5
j_call: TRBJ1-5
d_call: NA
clone_size: NA

cdr3_nt: TGTGCCACCAGCGAGTTCAGGGGGCGCGGTGGCAATGAGCAGTTCTTC
cdr3_aa: CATSEFRGRGGNEQFF
v_call: TRBV15
j_call: TRBJ2-1
d_call: TRBD1
clone_size: NA